Below are 21 T cell receptor beta chains sequenced from a single sample in a study of T cells after posttransplantation cyclophosphamide. Method: immunoSEQ multiplex PCR; TCRdb's copy keeps in-frame clones and lacks some. The table shows more than 10,000 clones, with about 82% occurring only once. Cyclophosphamide on days +3 and +4 followed busulfan-fludarabine conditioning and a marrow graft. This specimen was PBMCs, taken about 1,700 days after allogeneic stem cell transplant with posttransplant cyclophosphamide. These TCRs come from a female patient aged 45-60 years who received an allogeneic stem cell transplant from a related donor, was CMV-positive, and had no GVHD. A subset of T cells may come from the graft donor.

The gene calls are TRBV18 and TRBJ2-5; 7 bases are a match to TRBD2. The CDR3 is 14 amino acids. The germline gives CDR1 KGHSH, CDR2 LQKENI. J lost 4 bases, V lost 0 bases, and 2 bases had no gene match. The CDR3 DNA is TGTGCCAGCTCACCACCGGGCGGGGGAGAGACCCAGTACTTC. Translated, it gives CASSPPGGGETQYF.

The CDR3 spells CAWRRGQGVTYEQYF. CDR3 bases: TGTGCCTGGAGACGGGGACAAGGGGTGACCTACGAGCAGTACTTC. V gene TRBV30 combines with J gene TRBJ2-7; D is possibly TRBD1 (6 bases). The V and J ends lost 3 bases and 2 bases respectively, with 17 bases between them. CDR1 GTSNPN and CDR2 SVGIG come from the germline V gene (reference sequence). The CDR3 is 15 amino acids.

The chain is built from TRBV7-6 and TRBJ2-1; TRBD2 agrees at 11 bases. The ends lost 5 bases at V and 3 bases at J; junction bases unmatched: 6. CDR3 length: 16 residues. Germline V gene sequence: CDR1 SGHVS, CDR2 FNYEAQ. CDR3 coding DNA: TGTGCCAGCAGCCCATCCGGGACTAGCGGCTACAATGAGCAGTTCTTC. Translation gives CASSPSGTSGYNEQFF.

The V call is TRBV11-2, the J call TRBJ1-3; 8 nucleotides agree with TRBD1. CDR3 size: 14 residues. CDR1 and CDR2 (germline): SGHAT, FQNNGV. The V segment lost 4 bases and the J segment 4 bases; nucleotides outside the gene matches: 3. As DNA, the CDR3 is TGTGCCAGCAGCTGGGGGACAGGAGGAAACACCATATATTTT. Protein sequence: CASSWGTGGNTIYF.

The chain links TRBV4-3 to TRBJ2-3; D ambiguous. The V and J ends lost 4 bases and 3 bases respectively, with 11 bases between them. This CDR3 region has 14 residues. The germline gives CDR1 LGHNA, CDR2 YSLEER. The CDR3 loop is CASSLELRTDTQYF. For the CDR3, the DNA is TGCGCCAGCAGCCTAGAGCTTAGAACAGATACGCAGTATTTT.

V is TRBV7-2 and J is TRBJ1-3, with 7 bases fitting TRBD1. CDR1 SGHTA and CDR2 FQGNSA come from the germline V gene. Trimming removed 10 bases from V and 8 bases from J; junction bases left unmatched: 20. CDR3 length: 16 residues. CDR3 amino acids: CATSAGQVGGLDTIYF. DNA of the CDR3: TGTGCCACCTCGGCCGGACAGGTTGGGGGGCTGGACACCATATATTTT.

The gene calls are TRBV5-3 and TRBJ2-2; the D gene is possibly TRBD2 (5 bases). TRBV5-3 is marked as an open reading frame, function uncertain. There are 15 residues in the CDR3. V lost 2 bases and J 1 base, leaving 9 bases between the germline ends. CDR3 sequence (DNA): TGTGCCAGAAGCTTTCCTGGGAGGAACACCGGGGAGCTGTTTTTT. This codes for CARSFPGRNTGELFF.

The chain uses TRBV10-1 and TRBJ2-3; D uncertain. Germline CDR1 and CDR2: WNHNN and SYGVQD (reference sequence). Trimming cost V 5 bases and J 6 bases, with 15 bases left between them. This CDR3 spans 14 amino acids. The CDR3 DNA reads as TGCGCCAGCAGTAGACGGGTCAATGGGGATACGCAGTATTTT. Amino acids: CASSRRVNGDTQYF.

The rearrangement links TRBV5-1 to TRBJ2-5; the match to TRBD2 covers 7 bases. The CDR3 is made up of 14 amino acids. Germline values: CDR1 SGHRS, CDR2 YFSETQ. J gave up 5 bases and V 6 bases, and 10 bases lay outside the gene matches. The CDR3 nucleotides are TGCGCCAGCACCCCGGGAGCGGGAATGGAGACCCAGTACTTC. Its protein is CASTPGAGMETQYF.

The chain employs TRBV5-4 and TRBJ2-1, with 7 bases fitting TRBD2. From germline, CDR1 is SGHNT and CDR2 YYREEE (reference sequence). V lost 2 bases to trimming and J lost 4 bases; unmatched junction nucleotides: 3. This CDR3 has 14 residues. CDR3: CASSFQRGYNEQFF. In nucleotides, the CDR3 is TGTGCCAGCAGCTTCCAGCGGGGTTACAATGAGCAGTTCTTC.

This sequence joins TRBV30 and TRBJ2-5; TRBD2 is a possible D gene (6 bases). The germline V gene encodes CDR1 GTSNPN and CDR2 SVGIG (reference sequence). Between the trimmed V and J ends, which lost 0 bases and 4 bases, there was a span of 9 bases. The CDR3 is 13 residues long. DNA of the CDR3: TGTGCCTGGAGTGTATTGGGACTAGAGACCCAGTACTTC. Its protein product is CAWSVLGLETQYF. The complete variable domain, with remaining parts taken from reference TRBV30 and TRBJ2-5, reads SQTIHQWPATLVQPVGSPLSLECTVEGTSNPNLYWYRQAAGRGLQLLFYSVGIGQISSEVPQNLSASRPQDRQFILSSKKLLLSDSGFYLCAWSVLGLETQYFGPGTRLLVL.

The table lists this clone with a few counts. V is TRBV7-2 and J is TRBJ1-5, with D possibly TRBD1 on 5 matching bases. V lost 5 bases and J lost 4, with 21 bases in between. CDR1 and CDR2 (germline): SGHTA, FQGNSA. The CDR3 is 17 amino acids. CDR3 nucleotide sequence: TGTGCCAGCAGCCCACTCGGGGGACGAACTAGAAATCAGCCCCAGCATTTT. Its translation is CASSPLGGRTRNQPQHF.

This clone was picked up a small number of times. V and J are TRBV7-4 and TRBJ2-1; no clear D gene. Germline-derived CDR1 and CDR2 are SGHVT and SQSDAQ. The CDR3 length is 11 residues. Trimming removed 3 bases at V and 9 bases at J, with 6 bases between. As DNA, the CDR3 is TGTGCCAGCAGCTTGGGCTGTGAGCAGTTCTTC. Translating it yields CASSLGCEQFF.

The V gene is TRBV5-1, the J gene TRBJ1-1; possible D gene TRBD1, 5 bases. The CDR3 consists of 15 residues. The germline CDR1 and CDR2 sequences are SGHRS and YFSETQ. Trimming cost V 1 base and J 3 bases, with 13 bases left between them. The DNA for the CDR3 is TGCGCCAGCAGCTTGATTCAAGGGGCGGACACTGAAGCTTTCTTT. This translates into CASSLIQGADTEAFF. Using reference TRBV5-1 and TRBJ1-1 for the parts outside the CDR3, the full variable domain is KAGVTQTPRYLIKTRGQQVTLSCSPISGHRSVSWYQQTPGQGLQFLFEYFSETQRNKGNFPGRFSGRQFSNSRSEMNVSTLELGDSALYLCASSLIQGADTEAFFGQGTRLTVV.

The chain has TRBV11-2 and TRBJ2-7; D may be TRBD1 (5 bases). Trimming removed 0 bases at V and 4 bases at J, with 13 bases between. The CDR3 has 15 amino acids. Germline V lookup: CDR1 SGHAT, CDR2 FQNNGV. CDR3 in amino acids: CASSLDAGFIYEQYF. The CDR3 coding sequence is TGTGCCAGCAGCTTAGACGCAGGGTTCATTTACGAGCAGTACTTC.

This chain connects TRBV21-1 to TRBJ2-7; the tabulated D call, TRBD1, remains unverified against the DNA. TRBV21-1 is annotated as a pseudogene. This CDR3 comprises 14 residues. CDR3 region: CASGQQVASYEQYF. For the CDR3, the DNA is TGTGCCAGCGGACAACAGGTTGCCTCCTACGAGCAGTACTTC.

This chain uses TRBV29-1 with TRBJ2-1, with 10 bases aligning to TRBD2. The CDR3 spans 13 residues. V was clipped by 7 bases and J by 8 bases; unmatched bases: 8. The germline CDR1 and CDR2 sequences are SQVTM and ANQGSEA. In DNA, the CDR3 is TGCAGCGCTACAGCGGGAGGGCCGTATGAGCAGTTCTTC. This encodes CSATAGGPYEQFF.

This clone is deemed medium-sized. The chain joins TRBV27 to TRBJ2-3; 15 positions agree with TRBD2. CDR1 MNHEY and CDR2 SMNVEV come from the germline V gene (reference sequence). V lost 0 bases, J lost 0 bases, and 10 bases stayed unmatched. The CDR3 loop spans 21 amino acids. CDR3 sequence (DNA): TGTGCCAGCAGTTTATCGATTTTCGGACTAGCGGGAGGGACTAGCACAGATACGCAGTATTTT. As protein: CASSLSIFGLAGGTSTDTQYF.

The chain is built from TRBV5-1 and TRBJ2-3; 10 bases agree with TRBD2. Germline V CDR1 and CDR2: SGHRS, YFSETQ. Losses at the gene ends were 0 bases for V and 5 bases for J; bases not matched to a gene: 9. This CDR3 spans 17 amino acids. This CDR3 reads CASSLVIAGGGGDTQYF. The CDR3 region has the DNA TGCGCCAGCAGCTTGGTCATAGCGGGAGGCGGTGGAGATACGCAGTATTTT.

CDR3 region: CASSLKREGLNEQFF. In nucleotides, the CDR3 is TGTGCCAGCAGCCTAAAGCGGGAGGGCCTAAATGAGCAGTTCTTC. The chain combines TRBV7-8 with TRBJ2-1; 10 bases agree with TRBD2. V lost 5 bases, J lost 7 bases, and 8 bases stayed unmatched. This CDR3 is built from 15 residues. Germline CDR1 and CDR2: SGHVS and FQNEAQ.

This chain links TRBV18 with TRBJ2-1; perhaps TRBD1 as D (6 bases). Germline V gives CDR1 KGHSH, CDR2 LQKENI. CDR3 length: 14 residues. The V and J ends lost 5 bases and 10 bases respectively, with 18 bases between them. CDR3 DNA sequence: TGTGCCAGCTCAACCACCGACAGGTGGAGAGAGCAGTTCTTC. It codes for CASSTTDRWREQFF.